The clone carrying this T cell receptor (beta chain) was picked up a small number of times. This CDR3 is 13 amino acids long. V was cut by 2 bases and J by 8 bases, with 12 bases left in between. Looked up from germline, CDR1 is MNHEY and CDR2 is SVGEGT. The source of the sample is a study of blood T cell repertoires in COVID-19. Study details: The samples span acute and convalescent COVID-19 from the United States, Italy and Spain. PBMCs, B-cell-depleted T cells, or T cells provided the cDNA or gDNA that made up the material.

In the source study's methods: Estimates of nucleated cell counts were drawn from the amplification of reference gene primers. Clones were read by immunoSEQ multiplex PCR, and TCRdb kept only the in-frame ones, dropping some. The V and J calls and the clone size are those of that table, but D and trimming were determined from the DNA. The data contain 87,000 or so clones, approximately 86% of them singletons. The origin of this receptor is a man aged 40-49 years with acute or convalescent COVID-19. The chain combines TRBV6-2 or TRBV6-3 with TRBJ1-2; tentatively, D is TRBD1 (6 bases). The sequenced material came from peripheral blood. The CDR3 here is CASSYTGQYGYTF. The CDR3 DNA follows: TGTGCCAGCAGTTACACCGGACAGTACGGCTACACCTTC.